Listed below are T cell receptor beta chains from one sample, sequenced in a study of beta chain features in type 1 diabetes. TCRdb's table, derived via immunoSEQ multiplex PCR, lists solely in-frame clones and lacks some. Of fewer than 900,000 clones in the sample, 15% to 20% were seen once. The sequenced sample was naive CD4+ T cells from blood. These receptors all come from a woman between 18 and 29 years old in good health. Both conserved end residues are part of each CDR3. Fields, in order: clone size, J gene, V gene, D gene, CDR3 DNA, CDR3 protein. D genes are given only for firm matches. Clone size is stated in some rows and not others, as once, few, many or a class when expanded.

NA	TRBJ1-2	TRBV6-5	NA	TGTGCCAGCAGTGACAGCTATGGCTACACCTTC	CASSDSYGYTF
few	TRBJ2-5	TRBV7-8	TRBD2	TGTGCCAGCAGCTCTATAGCGGGAGTAAGAGAGACCCAGTACTTC	CASSSIAGVRETQYF
NA	TRBJ2-1	TRBV7-9	NA	TGTGCCAGCAGCATTCTTAGCGGAGCTCCATTGAATGAGCAGTTCTTC	CASSILSGAPLNEQFF
NA	TRBJ2-1	TRBV9	TRBD2	TGTGCCAGCAGCGTAGCTAAACTAGCGGGAACCTACAATGAGCAGTTCTTC	CASSVAKLAGTYNEQFF
few	TRBJ1-2	TRBV7-9	NA	TGTGCCAGCAGCTTAGCCGGCCGAACAATTTATGGCTACACCTTC	CASSLAGRTIYGYTF
few	TRBJ1-2	TRBV5-6	NA	TGTGCCAGCAGCTTGCGGGACGGCGGCGTCTACACCTTC	CASSLRDGGVYTF
NA	TRBJ2-1	TRBV11-2	NA	TGTGCCACCAAACTAGAACCCAGCTCCTACAATGAGCAGTTCTTC	CATKLEPSSYNEQFF
NA	TRBJ2-7	TRBV7-2	TRBD2	TGTGCCAGCAGCCAAGGGACTAGCGGGCCTGGGTACGAGCAGTACTTC	CASSQGTSGPGYEQYF
NA	TRBJ2-3	TRBV5-1	NA	TGCGCCAGCAGCTCGGGAGTTGGCACAGATACGCAGTATTTT	CASSSGVGTDTQYF
NA	TRBJ1-2	TRBV6-6	TRBD1	TGTGCCAGCAGTTACTCTGGAGACAGGGTTGCGCGCTACACCTTC	CASSYSGDRVARYTF
NA	TRBJ2-1	TRBV7-2	NA	TGTGCCAGCAGCTTAGCCCTTCCAATTAGGAATGAGCAGTTCTTC	CASSLALPIRNEQFF
NA	TRBJ1-2	TRBV7-2	NA	TGTGCCAGCAGCAAACGGTCCCACGAGGCTGGCTACACCTTC	CASSKRSHEAGYTF
few	TRBJ2-1	TRBV10-1	NA	TGCGCCAGCAGTGGGGGCGGGATATCGGGAGAGCAGTTCTTC	CASSGGGISGEQFF
NA	TRBJ2-1	TRBV6-1	NA	TGTGCCAGCAGTGAAGGACGAGGTAGACAGTTCTTC	CASSEGRGRQFF
few	TRBJ1-4	TRBV18	NA	TGTGCCAGCTCACCGAGCAGTGAAAAACTGTTTTTT	CASSPSSEKLFF
NA	TRBJ2-3	TRBV19	TRBD2	TGTGCCAGTAGTATTGTAGCGGGAGTCGCAGATACGCAGTATTTT	CASSIVAGVADTQYF
few	TRBJ2-1	TRBV4-3	NA	TGCGCCAGCAGCCGCCTTGCCGGTAATGAGCAGTTCTTC	CASSRLAGNEQFF
NA	TRBJ1-5	TRBV19	NA	TGTGCCAGTAGTTCGGATAATCAGCCCCAGCATTTT	CASSSDNQPQHF
NA	TRBJ1-1	TRBV9	NA	TGTGCCAGCAGCTCACCGAACACTGAAGCTTTCTTT	CASSSPNTEAFF
NA	TRBJ2-7	TRBV6-5	TRBD2	TGTGCCAGCAGTTACCCTACTCTAGCGGGAGATAGCGAGCAGTACTTC	CASSYPTLAGDSEQYF
few	TRBJ2-3	TRBV15	TRBD1	TGTGCCACCAGCAGAACCGGGACAGGGGGAGGCACAGATACGCAGTATTTT	CATSRTGTGGGTDTQYF
NA	TRBJ2-6	TRBV4-1	TRBD2	TGCGCCAGCAGCCAAGTGGGTGGCGGGAGAGCCTCTGGGGCCAACGTCCTGACTTTC	CASSQVGGGRASGANVLTF
few	TRBJ2-1	TRBV7-2	NA	TGTGCCAGCACCATATACTTCCGGAATTACAATGAGCAGTTCTTC	CASTIYFRNYNEQFF
NA	TRBJ1-5	TRBV4-2	NA	TGTGCCAGCAGACAAGGGGAGGGTAACAATCAGCCCCAGCATTTT	CASRQGEGNNQPQHF
NA	TRBJ2-7	TRBV10-3	NA	TGTGCCATCAGTGAGTCTATAGTGGACAGCGGGCAGTACTTC	CAISESIVDSGQYF
few	TRBJ1-5	TRBV12-2	NA	TGTGCAAGTCGCTTAGTGGGACGGGGGCTAAATCAGCCCCAGCATTTT	CASRLVGRGLNQPQHF
NA	TRBJ1-2	TRBV7-3	NA	TGTGCCAGCAGCTTATCTCCCTATGGCTACACCTTC	CASSLSPYGYTF
NA	TRBJ1-2	TRBV7-2	NA	TGTGCCAGCAGCTTACTAGACGGGGGAACTAACTATGGCTACACCTTC	CASSLLDGGTNYGYTF
NA	TRBJ2-2	TRBV7-8	TRBD1	TGTGCCAGCAGCCTCAGGGGGCCTCAAGGCGGGGAGCTGTTTTTT	CASSLRGPQGGELFF
NA	TRBJ2-3	TRBV19	TRBD1	TGTGCCAGTTCCAAGGGACAGGGTTATACAGATACGCAGTATTTT	CASSKGQGYTDTQYF
few	TRBJ2-7	TRBV4-3	NA	TGCGCCAGCAGCCAATCGACGGGGAAAAACTACGAGCAGTACTTC	CASSQSTGKNYEQYF
NA	TRBJ2-7	TRBV28	NA	TGTGCCAGCAGTTTCAGTAGACCAATCTACGAGCAGTACTTC	CASSFSRPIYEQYF
few	TRBJ1-5	TRBV29-1	NA	TGCAGCGTTGGTGTGGGGAGGAATCAGCCCCAGCATTTT	CSVGVGRNQPQHF
NA	TRBJ2-6	TRBV4-3	NA	TGCGCCAGCAGCCAAGCCGGCCGGACGTCTGGGGCCAACGTCCTGACTTTC	CASSQAGRTSGANVLTF
few	TRBJ1-2	TRBV9	NA	TGTGCCAGCAGCTCCGACAGTAACTATGGCTACACCTTC	CASSSDSNYGYTF
NA	TRBJ2-1	TRBV5-4	NA	TGTGCCAGCAGCTTGGACCCCGGTAGCGATGAGCAGTTCTTC	CASSLDPGSDEQFF